This is a list of T cell receptor beta chains from one sample in a study of blood T cell repertoires in COVID-19. Clones were read by immunoSEQ multiplex PCR, and TCRdb kept only the in-frame ones, dropping some. This sample carries about 100,000 clones, roughly 92% of them seen once, and the ten largest clones take 5.7%. Sequenced: peripheral blood. The receptor set was obtained from an older man with acute or convalescent COVID-19. CDR3s include the opening cysteine and the closing phenylalanine or tryptophan. The D gene is left open where the match is weak. Clone size is stated in some rows and not others, as once, few, many or a class when expanded.

J: TRBJ2-1; D: -; V: TRBV29-1; length: 14; size: -; CDR3: CSVEGATSYNEQFF; DNA: TGCAGCGTTGAAGGGGCCACCTCCTACAATGAGCAGTTCTTC
J: TRBJ2-1; D: -; V: TRBV5-4; length: 12; size: -; CDR3: CASSLDLVQQFF; DNA: TGTGCCAGCAGCTTGGATCTAGTTCAGCAGTTCTTC
J: TRBJ1-2; D: -; V: TRBV6-5; length: 14; size: -; CDR3: CASSYSNFKQDYTF; DNA: TGTGCCAGCAGTTACTCGAATTTTAAACAGGACTACACCTTC
J: TRBJ2-1; D: -; V: TRBV19; length: 14; size: -; CDR3: CASSMTDSYNEQFF; DNA: TGTGCCAGTAGTATGACAGACTCCTACAATGAGCAGTTCTTC
J: TRBJ1-5; D: -; V: TRBV29-1; length: 13; size: few; CDR3: CSVNTDSNQPQHF; DNA: TGCAGCGTAAACACCGATAGCAATCAGCCCCAGCATTTT
J: TRBJ1-2; D: -; V: TRBV18; length: 17; size: -; CDR3: CASSPPGSGPSAHGYTF; DNA: TGTGCCAGCTCACCACCCGGGTCAGGGCCGTCGGCACATGGCTACACCTTC
J: TRBJ1-3; D: -; V: TRBV5-1; length: 16; size: -; CDR3: CASSLESAGSGNTIYF; DNA: TGCGCCAGCAGCTTAGAATCGGCAGGCTCGGGAAACACCATATATTTT
J: TRBJ2-1; D: -; V: TRBV2; length: 16; size: once; CDR3: CASSEARAGAVNEQFF; DNA: TGTGCCAGCAGTGAAGCTCGGGCGGGGGCGGTAAATGAGCAGTTCTTC
J: TRBJ2-2; D: -; V: TRBV19; length: 15; size: few; CDR3: CASSMVGQFTGELFF; DNA: TGTGCCAGTAGTATGGTAGGACAGTTCACCGGGGAGCTGTTTTTT
J: TRBJ2-5; D: TRBD2; V: TRBV3-1/TRBV3-2; length: 18; size: -; CDR3: CASSQDPPRGAVQETQYF; DNA: TGTGCCAGCAGCCAAGACCCCCCGCGGGGGGCCGTACAAGAGACCCAGTACTTC
J: TRBJ2-3; D: TRBD2; V: TRBV5-1; length: 14; size: -; CDR3: CASGRGSSTDTQYF; DNA: TGCGCCAGCGGGCGGGGGTCTAGCACAGATACGCAGTATTTT
J: TRBJ1-6; D: TRBD1; V: TRBV6-5; length: 15; size: -; CDR3: CASSYDRGLNSPLHF; DNA: TGTGCCAGCAGTTACGACAGGGGGCTCAATTCACCCCTCCACTTT
J: TRBJ1-5; D: -; V: TRBV28; length: 12; size: -; CDR3: CASSLRGRVLHF; DNA: TGTGCCAGCAGTTTAAGGGGTCGGGTGTTGCATTTT